This section outlines one T cell receptor beta chain sequence together with its context. Other DNA sequences in this sample translate to the same CDR3. These data are taken from a study of beta chain features in type 1 diabetes. Across the study: Age, gender, cell numbers and subset yield matched between patients and controls.

The isolated RNA, all of it, was reverse transcribed, so expressed TCRB transcripts were what got sequenced. Method: immunoSEQ multiplex PCR; TCRdb's copy keeps in-frame clones and lacks some. The sample consists of hundreds of thousands of clones, about a sixth of them appearing once. Heparinised blood was drawn once per donor, averaging about 100 mL. This CDR3 has 15 residues. CDR1 LGHNA and CDR2 YNFKEQ come from the germline V gene. The junction had 4 bases not matched to a gene; V was cut back by 1 base and J by 5 bases. Sequencing used naive CD4+ T cells from blood. The sequence derives from a young woman in good health. This rearrangement joins TRBV4-2 to TRBJ2-5; 10 bases are a match to TRBD2. CDR3 nucleotide sequence: TGTGCCAGCAGCCAAGGACTAGCGGGTGGTGAGACCCAGTACTTC. Translated, it gives CASSQGLAGGETQYF.